This T cell receptor beta chain was documented in a study of OX40 agonist ivuxolimab in advanced cancers. Study-level background: The costimulatory receptor OX40 (CD134) was targeted by ivuxolimab, a fully human IgG2 agonistic monoclonal antibody. Peripheral TCRbeta sequencing was intended to test whether TCR sequence diversity was altered and clonal T-cell expansion was caused by ivuxolimab. Patients were allowed to have had prior anti-PD-1, anti-PD-L1 or anti-CTLA-4 therapy, and approximately 37% of the dose-escalation patients had been treated with checkpoint inhibitors. The paper covers the monotherapy dose-escalation part of the phase I ivuxolimab trial, which included N ≈ 50 patients. Three dose-escalation patients achieved partial responses, one with hepatocellular carcinoma and two with cutaneous melanoma. In the dose-escalation cohort, over 65% of patients were male, and the mean age was roughly 60 years, with a range of roughly 20 to 80. Intravenous ivuxolimab was administered to patients every 2 weeks at six dose levels: 0.01, 0.1, 0.3, 1.5, 3 and 10 mg/kg. Of the approximately 50 patients in dose escalation, around 20 had hepatocellular carcinoma, roughly 15 had melanoma, 9 had renal cell carcinoma and 9 had head and neck cancer.

The trial excluded patients who had a history of autoimmune disease or who were on systemic immunosuppression. Peripheral blood for TCR sequencing was collected from all dose cohorts at baseline, on cycle 4 day 1, and on cycle 7 day 1. The samples were taken from a phase I, first-in-human, multicenter, open-label dose-escalation trial of ivuxolimab. Adults with locally advanced or metastatic head and neck squamous cell, hepatocellular, melanoma or renal cell carcinoma were enrolled in the trial. Before TCR sequencing, CD4+ T cells and CD8+ T cells from peripheral blood were sorted into separate populations. The CDR3 contains 12 residues, cysteine and phenylalanine counted. The CDR3 DNA has 36 bases and is translated from base 1. The germline V gene specifies SGHRS as CDR1 and YFSETQ as CDR2. V and J lose 1 base and 6 bases, and a span of 8 bases separates them. As to this clone: Which antigen it targets is not known. Base qualities are not at hand, and no much larger clone is one base apart.

For sequencing of the TCRbeta CDR3 region, genomic DNA was extracted from the sorted cells. The immunoSEQ Assay was used to sequence the TCRbeta CDR3 regions. TCRdb holds this immuneACCESS table with in-frame rearrangements only. Some clones are missing; in checked studies, unresolved V genes explain under half, and the rest has no known cause. The sample table shows 40,000 to 50,000 clones, and more than 85% are seen once. The ten largest account for about 52% of the sample. Study-wide findings and limitations: Which antigens the clonally expanded peripheral T cells were specific for was not determined. Low levels of normalized T-cell clonal expansion were also seen in some patients who did not respond. After ivuxolimab, CD8+ T cells had more expanded clones than CD4+ T cells on average. Clonal expansion of both CD4+ and CD8+ blood T cells was observed from baseline to week 6 at doses 0.1 to 3.0 mg/kg. In the 0.1-3.0 mg/kg groups, partial responders were among the patients with the lowest normalized peripheral clonal expansion, particularly in CD8+ T cells.

The clonotype comes from an adult with an advanced solid tumor such as melanoma, head and neck, liver or kidney cancer. The source material was CD4+ or CD8+ T cells sorted from blood, sampled in a trial of the OX40 agonist ivuxolimab. The chain was built from TRBV5-1 and TRBJ2-7; possibly the D gene is TRBD1, per 6 matching bases. CDR3 reads: CASSLTGFEQYF. The sequenced DNA: TGCGCCAGCAGCTTGACAGGGTTCGAGCAGTACTTC.